The entry below describes one TCR beta chain. The antigen remains unidentified. The data belong to a study of CD8 T cells in Susac syndrome. Across the whole study: Active disease was present in 5 or 6 of the sequenced Susac syndrome patients, and remission in under ten. Patients with Susac syndrome were therapy-naive, treated with corticosteroids, or treated with intravenous immunoglobulin alone when blood was collected.

While CD8+ and CD4+ T cells were isolated negatively, TEMRA cells were enriched by FACS. Notes on the study in general: The CD4+ T cell repertoires in Susac syndrome did not show any clonal expansion.

Random hexamers primed reverse transcription of about 0.45 to 1 ug RNA. TCRdb re-derived calls from the immunoSEQ multiplex PCR reads in MiXCR, one entry per CDR3 protein. The sample contains about 140,000 distinct CDR3 sequences, 95% of which appear only once. This receptor was identified in a human donor with Susac syndrome. Sequenced material: CD4+ T cells from PBMCs.

The CDR3 loop reads CSAGDTQNEQYF. For the CDR3, the DNA is TGCAGCGCAGGGGACACCCAGAACGAGCAGTACTTC. The chain is built from TRBV29-1 and TRBJ2-7; maybe TRBD1 (6 bases). Germline V gene lookup returns CDR1 SQVTM and CDR2 ANQGSEA. Trimming removed 7 bases from V and 5 bases from J, with 15 bases in between. This CDR3 has 12 residues.